This TCR beta chain originates from a study of OX40 agonist ivuxolimab in advanced cancers. TCRdb's copy holds only in-frame clones and misses some; the assay was immunoSEQ multiplex PCR. The sample consists of about 35,000 clones, approximately 80% of them appearing once. This CDR3 has 15 residues. After removal of 2 bases from V and 2 bases from J, the junction contained 9 bases not matched to a gene. The germline V gene encodes CDR1 GTSNPN and CDR2 SVGIG (reference sequence). The origin of this receptor is an adult with an advanced solid tumor such as melanoma, head and neck, liver or kidney cancer. This chain uses TRBV30 with TRBJ2-7, with 7 bases identical to TRBD1. Here the sequenced sample was CD4+ or CD8+ T cells sorted from blood, taken in a trial of the OX40 agonist ivuxolimab. CDR3 in DNA: TGTGCCTGGAGTCCCCCTGGGACAGTTCCCTACGAGCAGTACTTC. This sequence encodes CAWSPPGTVPYEQYF.